This TCR beta chain was found in a study of blood T cell repertoires in COVID-19 (dated by TCRdb to the early 2020s). Some background on the complete study: Samples from collaborators originated in the United States, Italy and Spain and spanned both the acute and convalescent phases of COVID-19. The repertoires were made available in a free public database intended to serve as a resource for research on the immune response to SARS-CoV-2. Deeply sampled blood TCRbeta repertoires from subjects exposed to, actively infected with, or recovered from COVID-19 were included in the dataset. The prospective study material was composed of cDNA or gDNA derived from T cells, B-cell-depleted T cells, or PBMCs. HLA class I and class II types, where available, came from metadata supplied by the sample provider rather than from assay-based typing. A de-identified subject ID, COVID-19 status, age in years and sex were almost always included in the sample metadata. Samples were obtained from the ongoing ImmuneRACE study (first 160 participants) and from 1,000 to 1,500 subjects provided by 6 global collaborators.

Summary of the overall study and its limitations: The quantity of clinical and demographic metadata differed by source and by participant and was supplied without curation.

This clone was seen only once. What antigen it recognizes has not been identified. Per-nucleotide qualities are absent, and no much larger clonotype sits a single base away. Enrolling through a virtual design, the prospective study's participants ranged in age from roughly 18 to 90 years and lived across roughly 24 United States geographic areas. In the prospective study, participants were assigned to cohorts based on the clinical history participants reported in a screening survey and a study questionnaire. Recovered participants in ImmuneRACE Cohort 3 were defined by two consecutive negative NP/OP PCR tests, clearance by a healthcare professional, or resolution of symptoms. In the prospective study, mobile phlebotomists collected whole blood, serum and a nasopharyngeal or oropharyngeal swab from each participant. Participants in the prospective study had the option to provide additional blood draws and questionnaires over a 2-month period. Prospective study blood samples were shipped either frozen or at room temperature before DNA extraction.

TCRbeta CDR3 regions were amplified from genomic DNA by means of the immunoSEQ Assay, a bias-controlled multiplex PCR. The original methods were these. Nucleated cell counts per sample were estimated from amplification of reference gene primers within the assay. To quantify the absolute abundance of each unique TCRbeta CDR3 rearrangement, sequence reads were collapsed and filtered. For each sample, productive Simpson clonality was calculated as the square root of Simpson's diversity index across productive rearrangements. TCRdb mirrors the immuneACCESS table, restricted to in-frame sequences. Some clones are absent from its copies; in checked studies, under half trace to an unresolved V gene, and the reason for the others is unknown. The DNA was the basis for D and trimming; V, J and clone size are from that table. The sample table holds 450,000 to 600,000 clones, of which approximately 86% were seen once. 0.65% to 0.9% of the sample comes from the top ten.

This sequence originates from a young woman who had recovered from COVID-19. What was sequenced was PBMCs or T cells enriched from blood (not recorded which).

CDR3 region: CASSQWELGTSHSGANVLTF. The base sequence is TGTGCCAGCAGCCAATGGGAGCTTGGGACTTCACACTCTGGGGCCAACGTCCTGACTTTC. The chain is assembled from TRBV3-1 (or the pseudogene TRBV3-2) and TRBJ2-6; the best D guess is TRBD2, with 6 bases matching. CDR1 and CDR2 are drawn from the germline V gene (reference sequence): LGHDT, YNNKEL. The V end loses 2 bases and the J end loses 0 bases, and a stretch of 20 bases separates them. The CDR3 has 20 amino acids, counting the end cysteine and phenylalanine. Just CDR3 DNA is preserved here, 60 bases in frame from base 1.